Shown below are 14 T cell receptor beta chains from a single sample sequenced in a study of blood T cell repertoires in COVID-19. Sequencing used immunoSEQ multiplex PCR; TCRdb keeps in-frame clones, though not all of them. The repertoire holds around 26,000 clones, with approximately 80% as singletons. The sample was peripheral blood. The origin of the receptors is an older man with active or convalescent COVID-19.

The chain has TRBV6-5 and TRBJ1-2, with 7 bases aligning to TRBD1. The V segment lost 4 bases and the J segment 4 bases; nucleotides outside the gene matches: 6. CDR1 and CDR2 from the germline V gene are MNHEY and SVGAGI. The CDR3 contains 14 residues. The CDR3 loop reads CASSSGQSFYGYTF. DNA for the CDR3: TGTGCCAGCAGTTCGGGACAGTCCTTCTATGGCTACACCTTC.

The rearrangement links TRBV7-2 to TRBJ2-1; TRBD2 aligns across 11 bases. Germline V CDR1 and CDR2: SGHTA, FQGNSA. J lost 6 bases, V lost 4 bases, and 14 bases had no gene match. The CDR3 is made up of 18 amino acids. The CDR3 bases are TGTGCCAGCAGCTCCCCACGAATAACTAGCGGGAGCGGCAATGAGCAGTTCTTC. The encoded protein is CASSSPRITSGSGNEQFF.

The chain employs TRBV9 and TRBJ1-1; D gene ambiguous. Between the trimmed V and J ends, which lost 0 bases and 3 bases, there was a span of 6 bases. The CDR3 runs to 13 residues. The germline V gene has CDR1 SGDLS and CDR2 YYNGEE. The CDR3 loop is CASSVAPDTEAFF. The CDR3 nucleotides are TGTGCCAGCAGCGTAGCCCCGGACACTGAAGCTTTCTTT.

This sequence joins TRBV27 and TRBJ2-7, with 10 bases fitting TRBD1. Germline V CDR1 and CDR2: MNHEY, SMNVEV (reference sequence). The trim removed 4 bases at V and 2 bases at J, leaving 2 bases unmatched. This CDR3 comprises 14 residues. CDR3 protein: CASSSGQGAYEQYF. DNA for the CDR3: TGTGCCAGCAGTTCCGGACAGGGGGCCTACGAGCAGTACTTC.

This chain links TRBV5-1 with TRBJ2-7; tentatively, D is TRBD2 (6 bases). The V end was cut by 0 bases, the J end by 7 bases, with 14 bases between. Germline loops: CDR1 SGHRS, CDR2 YFSETQ. The CDR3 spans 14 residues. DNA for the CDR3: TGCGCCAGCAGCTTGGCGGAGGGTTCTCGAGAGCAGTACTTC. Translation gives CASSLAEGSREQYF.

The gene calls are TRBV6-2 or TRBV6-3 and TRBJ2-3, with 7 bases aligning to TRBD2. This CDR3 is 14 amino acids long. Germline trimming cut 4 bases from V and 4 bases from J; bases unmatched to any gene: 5. Per the germline V gene, CDR1 is MNHEY and CDR2 is SVGEGT. Here the CDR3 reads CASSSGLGSDTQYF. The CDR3 DNA is TGTGCCAGCAGTTCTGGACTAGGCTCAGATACGCAGTATTTT.

This clone appeared a single time. The chain recombines TRBV5-1 with TRBJ2-3; 8 bases map to TRBD2. This CDR3 is built from 17 residues. V lost 0 bases, J lost 6 bases, and 12 bases stayed unmatched. Germline assignment: CDR1 SGHRS and CDR2 YFSETQ. The CDR3 bases are TGCGCCAGCAGCTTGGTCCTTGCGACGGGAGGGTCTGATACGCAGTATTTT. It specifies CASSLVLATGGSDTQYF.

The chain uses TRBV6-6 and TRBJ1-1, with 11 bases fitting TRBD1. Trimming removed 5 bases from V and 0 bases from J; junction bases left unmatched: 11. The CDR3 is 18 amino acids. Germline V gene data show CDR1 as MNHNY and CDR2 as SVGAGI (reference sequence). CDR3 protein: CASSHGPGTGGMNTEAFF. CDR3 nucleotide sequence: TGTGCCAGCAGTCACGGCCCCGGGACAGGGGGAATGAACACTGAAGCTTTCTTT.

The rearrangement uses TRBV2 and TRBJ1-5; D gene unclear. The germline V gene has CDR1 SNHLY and CDR2 FYNNEI. Trimming removed 2 bases at V and 2 bases at J, with 10 bases between. This CDR3 comprises 15 residues. The CDR3 DNA reads TGTGCCAGCAGTGAACGGAGGCAGGGCAATCAGCCCCAGCATTTT. Residues: CASSERRQGNQPQHF. The whole variable domain, filled in from reference TRBV2 and TRBJ1-5, reads EPEVTQTPSHQVTQMGQEVILRCVPISNHLYFYWYRQILGQKVEFLVSFYNNEISEKSEIFDDQFSVERPDGSNFTLKIRSTKLEDSAMYFCASSERRQGNQPQHFGDGTRLSIL.

V is TRBV5-6 and J is TRBJ2-7; 7 bases agree with TRBD2. This CDR3 comprises 15 residues. Trimming cost V 3 bases and J 3 bases; bases outside gene matches: 9. CDR1 is SGHDT, CDR2 YYEEEE, per germline. The CDR3 loop reads CASSWGGPRLYEQYF. The CDR3 DNA follows: TGTGCCAGCAGCTGGGGGGGACCGAGACTCTACGAGCAGTACTTC.

This chain links TRBV14 with TRBJ2-3, with TRBD2 matching over 7 bases. Germline CDR1 and CDR2: SGHDN and FVKESK. Losses at the gene ends were 4 bases for V and 1 base for J; bases not matched to a gene: 8. The CDR3 runs to 16 residues. Here the CDR3 reads CASSPLGAGRTDTQYF. The DNA of the CDR3 is TGTGCCAGCAGCCCGCTGGGAGCGGGACGCACAGATACGCAGTATTTT.

The V gene is TRBV28, the J gene TRBJ1-4; maybe TRBD1 (6 bases). From germline, CDR1 is MDHEN and CDR2 SYDVKM. CDR3 length: 15 amino acids. V gave up 5 bases and J gave up 3 bases, with 13 bases separating them. The CDR3 loop is CASSLLTGSNEKLFF. The CDR3, as DNA: TGTGCCAGCAGTCTACTGACAGGTTCTAATGAAAAACTGTTTTTT. Full variable domain (rest looked up from reference TRBV28 and TRBJ1-4): DVKVTQSSRYLVKRTGEKVFLECVQDMDHENMFWYRQDPGLGLRLIYFSYDVKMKEKGDIPEGYSVSREKKERFSLILESASTNQTSMYLCASSLLTGSNEKLFFGSGTQLSVL.

The V and J genes are TRBV3-1 (or the pseudogene TRBV3-2) and TRBJ1-6, with 7 bases that match TRBD1. The V gene end was trimmed by 4 bases and the J gene end by 6 bases; junction bases not matched to a gene: 9. The CDR3 has 16 amino acids. Germline V gene data show CDR1 as LGHDT and CDR2 as YNNKEL (reference sequence). CDR3 residues: CASSRRLRDSNSPLHF. Written as DNA, the CDR3 is TGTGCCAGCAGCCGAAGACTCCGGGACAGTAATTCACCCCTCCACTTT.

This clone appeared a few times. The J gene is TRBJ2-1, the V gene TRBV4-1, with 8 nucleotides matching TRBD2. V gave up 4 bases and J gave up 12 bases; unmatched junction bases: 8. The CDR3 is 13 residues long. Germline V CDR1 and CDR2: MGHRA, YSYEKL. The DNA of the CDR3 is TGCGCCAGCAGCCTTCGAGCGGGAGATGTGCAGTTCTTC. This sequence encodes CASSLRAGDVQFF.